The source of this T cell receptor beta chain is a study of T cell responses to AZD1222 COVID-19 vaccine. Some clones are missing from TCRdb's copy, which holds only in-frame ones; the method was immunoSEQ multiplex PCR. The data show about 110,000 clones, over 90% seen once. Regarding the study as a whole: Spike-wide vaccine-associated CD4 TCRs dominated at 160-218 and 743-854. Clonal diversity may have been underestimated in mostly white British donors. Increases in Spike-specific TCR breadth and depth were seen after two AZD1222 doses. Every sample of the repertoires postdated the peak T cell response.

Turning to this clone: Its antigen is unidentified.

Trimming removed 6 bases from V and 4 bases from J; junction bases left unmatched: 11. Germline V gene lookup returns CDR1 MNHEY and CDR2 SVGAGI. The CDR3 totals 15 residues. Here the sequenced sample was peripheral blood, taken 28 days after the second AZD1222 dose. This receptor was obtained from an adult who received the AZD1222 COVID-19 vaccine. The chain uses TRBV6-5 and TRBJ1-2, with TRBD1 matching over 7 bases. CDR3 in amino acids: CASRGGQDLTYGYTF. In DNA, the CDR3 is TGTGCCAGCAGGGGCGGACAGGACCTAACCTATGGCTACACCTTC.